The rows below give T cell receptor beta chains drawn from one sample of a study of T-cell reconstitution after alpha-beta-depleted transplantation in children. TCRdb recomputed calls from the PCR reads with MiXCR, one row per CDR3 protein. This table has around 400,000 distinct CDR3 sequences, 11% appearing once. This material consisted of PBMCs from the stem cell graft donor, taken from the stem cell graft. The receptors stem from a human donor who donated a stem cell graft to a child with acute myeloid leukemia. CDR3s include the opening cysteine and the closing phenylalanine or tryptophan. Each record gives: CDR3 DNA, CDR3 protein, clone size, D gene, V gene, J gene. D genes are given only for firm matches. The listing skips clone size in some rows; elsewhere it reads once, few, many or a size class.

DNA: TGCAGTGCTACCATCGTTCTGGAGTGGAAAGATACGCAGTATTTT
CDR3: CSATIVLEWKDTQYF
size: -
D: -
V: TRBV20-1
J: TRBJ2-3

DNA: TGCGCCAGCAGCTCGAGGAGCCGTAACACCGGGGAGCTGTTTTTT
CDR3: CASSSRSRNTGELFF
size: -
D: -
V: TRBV5-1
J: TRBJ2-2

DNA: TGTGCCAGCAGCTTTAGTACCCCCGGGGAGCTGTTTTTT
CDR3: CASSFSTPGELFF
size: few
D: -
V: TRBV7-2
J: TRBJ2-2

DNA: TGTGCCAGCAGTATCCGGACAGGACAGAACACTGAAGCTTTCTTT
CDR3: CASSIRTGQNTEAFF
size: -
D: TRBD1
V: TRBV12-3/TRBV12-4
J: TRBJ1-1

DNA: TGTGCCAGCAGCCTATGGAACGCAGGGAGCGGAAACACCATATATTTT
CDR3: CASSLWNAGSGNTIYF
size: -
D: -
V: TRBV5-5
J: TRBJ1-3

DNA: TGTGCCAGCAGCGTAGCGGGTAGCGGGGCCTTGAACACCGGGGAGCTGTTTTTT
CDR3: CASSVAGSGALNTGELFF
size: -
D: TRBD2
V: TRBV9
J: TRBJ2-2

DNA: TGTGCCAGCAGCCGACCGACTAGCGGGGGACCGAACACCGGGGAGCTGTTTTTT
CDR3: CASSRPTSGGPNTGELFF
size: few
D: TRBD2
V: TRBV4-2
J: TRBJ2-2

DNA: TGTGCCACCCACCGGTGGGACACCGGGGAGCTGTTTTTT
CDR3: CATHRWDTGELFF
size: -
D: -
V: TRBV6-1
J: TRBJ2-2

DNA: TGTGCCAGCAGCCAAGGAAGTTATAGCAATCAGCCCCAGCATTTT
CDR3: CASSQGSYSNQPQHF
size: -
D: -
V: TRBV4-2
J: TRBJ1-5

DNA: TGTGCCAGCTCACTTAAGGACAGGAGGAGTATTGACAATCAGCCCCAGCATTTT
CDR3: CASSLKDRRSIDNQPQHF
size: many
D: TRBD1
V: TRBV18
J: TRBJ1-5

DNA: TGCGCCAGCAGCCCGGAGTTAGATAAAAACATTCAGTACTTC
CDR3: CASSPELDKNIQYF
size: -
D: -
V: TRBV5-1
J: TRBJ2-4

DNA: TGTGCCAGCAGCCCCCCGACAGGGGGTGAAAAACTGTTTTTT
CDR3: CASSPPTGGEKLFF
size: -
D: TRBD1
V: TRBV12-3/TRBV12-4
J: TRBJ1-4

DNA: TGTGCCAGCAGTTACTTGGCGGGGGGGACCCAGTACTTC
CDR3: CASSYLAGGTQYF
size: many
D: TRBD2
V: TRBV6-5
J: TRBJ2-5

DNA: TGTGCTAGTGGTTCTATCGGGGGGCGGAACACTGAAGCTTTCTTT
CDR3: CASGSIGGRNTEAFF
size: few
D: -
V: TRBV12-5
J: TRBJ1-1

DNA: TGTGCCAGCAGCCTGGGGGACAGTCGAAATGGTGAGCAGTACTTC
CDR3: CASSLGDSRNGEQYF
size: -
D: TRBD1
V: TRBV5-5
J: TRBJ2-7

DNA: TGTGCCAGCAGCTTAGGGCCCGGGAGAACCTACAATGAGCAGTTCTTC
CDR3: CASSLGPGRTYNEQFF
size: few
D: -
V: TRBV7-8
J: TRBJ2-1

DNA: TGCGCCAGCTTAAGAGCCTCGGGATTGGGAGAGACCCAGTACTTC
CDR3: CASLRASGLGETQYF
size: few
D: -
V: TRBV5-1
J: TRBJ2-5

DNA: TGTGCCAGCAGCTCCGGAATCGGGCCCCAGCATTTT
CDR3: CASSSGIGPQHF
size: few
D: -
V: TRBV5-5
J: TRBJ1-5

DNA: TGTGCCAGCAGCCAGGTGACAGGGAACCAGTTCTTC
CDR3: CASSQVTGNQFF
size: few
D: TRBD1
V: TRBV3-1
J: TRBJ2-1

DNA: TGTGCCAGCAGCCCCGCGCGGGAAATGCTTGAAGCTTTCTTT
CDR3: CASSPAREMLEAFF
size: many
D: -
V: TRBV21-1
J: TRBJ1-1

DNA: TGCAGTGCTAGAGACTTAGGGACTAGCGGGGGGGCGGCGTACAATGAGCAGTTCTTC
CDR3: CSARDLGTSGGAAYNEQFF
size: few
D: TRBD2
V: TRBV20-1
J: TRBJ2-1

DNA: TGTGCCAGCAGCGAAACCACAGGGGTCCAAGAGACCCAGTACTTC
CDR3: CASSETTGVQETQYF
size: few
D: TRBD1
V: TRBV5-5
J: TRBJ2-5

DNA: TGCAGTGCCACGGGACTAGCGGGATGGAATGAGCAGTTCTTC
CDR3: CSATGLAGWNEQFF
size: -
D: TRBD2
V: TRBV20-1
J: TRBJ2-1

DNA: TGTGCCAGCAGTAGGTACAGGGGGAACACTGAAGCTTTCTTT
CDR3: CASSRYRGNTEAFF
size: few
D: TRBD1
V: TRBV6-1
J: TRBJ1-1

DNA: TGTGCCAGCAGTTACGGGGGTTCCAAAAACATTCAGTACTTC
CDR3: CASSYGGSKNIQYF
size: -
D: -
V: TRBV6-5
J: TRBJ2-4

DNA: TGTGCCAGCAGTGACCTGCGTAGGGGGGCAGACGAAAAACTGTTTTTT
CDR3: CASSDLRRGADEKLFF
size: many
D: -
V: TRBV25-1
J: TRBJ1-4

DNA: TGTGCCAGCACCCCTTGGGGGGGTCCCTATGAGCAGTTCTTC
CDR3: CASTPWGGPYEQFF
size: -
D: TRBD2
V: TRBV5-8
J: TRBJ2-1

DNA: TGTGCCAGCAGCTTAGCCGGGGGGAGCCAGTACTTC
CDR3: CASSLAGGSQYF
size: -
D: TRBD2
V: TRBV7-9
J: TRBJ2-5

DNA: TGCAGCGTTGAACTAAGCTTAAGAGAGACCCAGTACTTC
CDR3: CSVELSLRETQYF
size: -
D: -
V: TRBV29-1
J: TRBJ2-5

DNA: TGTGCCAGCAGCTTAGTAATCGCGGGAGGACCCTACAATGAGCAGTTCTTC
CDR3: CASSLVIAGGPYNEQFF
size: -
D: TRBD2
V: TRBV7-8
J: TRBJ2-1

DNA: TGTGCCAGCAGCGGAGACAAGGCTGGAAACACCATATATTTT
CDR3: CASSGDKAGNTIYF
size: -
D: -
V: TRBV6-1
J: TRBJ1-3

DNA: TGCGCCAGCAGCTTGCAGGGGATCCCTGAAGCTTTCTTT
CDR3: CASSLQGIPEAFF
size: -
D: -
V: TRBV5-1
J: TRBJ1-1

DNA: TGTGCCAGCAGTCCTGGTACTGGGAATGAGCAGTTCTTC
CDR3: CASSPGTGNEQFF
size: -
D: -
V: TRBV28
J: TRBJ2-1

DNA: TGCGCCAGCAGCGTGGTCGTAGGCGAGCAGTACTTC
CDR3: CASSVVVGEQYF
size: -
D: -
V: TRBV5-1
J: TRBJ2-7

DNA: TGCGCCAGCAGCCCAAGAACCGGGACTGTGAACACTGAAGCTTTCTTT
CDR3: CASSPRTGTVNTEAFF
size: -
D: -
V: TRBV5-1
J: TRBJ1-1

DNA: TGTGCCACCAGCAGGGGTTGGGAGCAGTACTTC
CDR3: CATSRGWEQYF
size: few
D: -
V: TRBV15
J: TRBJ2-7

DNA: TGTGCCAGCAGTTTTTCGCCGGACGAGCAGTACTTC
CDR3: CASSFSPDEQYF
size: -
D: -
V: TRBV6-6
J: TRBJ2-7

DNA: TGTGCCAGCAGCTTGGACAGGGGTAATTCACCCCTCCACTTT
CDR3: CASSLDRGNSPLHF
size: many
D: TRBD1
V: TRBV5-1
J: TRBJ1-6

DNA: TGCAGTGCCCCACCTAAGACTAGCGGGGGATCTTATACGCAGTATTTT
CDR3: CSAPPKTSGGSYTQYF
size: few
D: TRBD2
V: TRBV20-1
J: TRBJ2-3

DNA: TGCAGTGCTAGTCTGGACCAGTTATGGGCCGGGGAGCTGTTTTTT
CDR3: CSASLDQLWAGELFF
size: few
D: -
V: TRBV20-1
J: TRBJ2-2

DNA: TGTGCCAGTAGTACGGGACTAGCGGGGATCAAGAACACCGGGGAGCTGTTTTTT
CDR3: CASSTGLAGIKNTGELFF
size: -
D: TRBD2
V: TRBV19
J: TRBJ2-2

DNA: TGCAGCGTTGGAACAGCGGGAGGGAGTGAGCAGTTCTTC
CDR3: CSVGTAGGSEQFF
size: -
D: TRBD2
V: TRBV29-1
J: TRBJ2-1

DNA: TGTGCCAGCAGACAAGGGGGACAGGACTATGGCTACACCTTC
CDR3: CASRQGGQDYGYTF
size: few
D: TRBD1
V: TRBV7-2
J: TRBJ1-2

DNA: TGCGCCAGCAGCTCGGGACAGGGGTTAACCTACGAGCAGTACTTC
CDR3: CASSSGQGLTYEQYF
size: few
D: TRBD1
V: TRBV5-1
J: TRBJ2-7

DNA: TGCAGTGCTAGTTTAGGGAGCACTGAAGCTTTCTTT
CDR3: CSASLGSTEAFF
size: few
D: -
V: TRBV20-1
J: TRBJ1-1

DNA: TGTGCCAGCAACAGGGAGCGGGGGAGCACAGATACGCAGTATTTT
CDR3: CASNRERGSTDTQYF
size: -
D: TRBD2
V: TRBV2
J: TRBJ2-3

DNA: TGTGCCAGCAGCTTAACAGCGGGAGAATCAGATACGCAGTATTTT
CDR3: CASSLTAGESDTQYF
size: -
D: TRBD2
V: TRBV7-3
J: TRBJ2-3

DNA: TGTGCCAGCAGTATCTCAGGGGGCGTGGGGTACGAGCAGTACTTC
CDR3: CASSISGGVGYEQYF
size: -
D: TRBD1
V: TRBV28
J: TRBJ2-7

DNA: TGTGCCAGCAGCTTGGAGTCTAATACGCAGTATTTT
CDR3: CASSLESNTQYF
size: few
D: -
V: TRBV5-5
J: TRBJ2-3

DNA: TGTGCCAGCAGTGAAGCGGCAGGGGCCAATTCCTATGGCTACACCTTC
CDR3: CASSEAAGANSYGYTF
size: few
D: -
V: TRBV6-1
J: TRBJ1-2

DNA: TGCAGCGTTAACCTAGCGGGAGGACTCACAGATACGCAGTATTTT
CDR3: CSVNLAGGLTDTQYF
size: many
D: TRBD2
V: TRBV29-1
J: TRBJ2-3

DNA: TGTGCCAGTAGTATAGTAGGACTAGCGGGAGTGAACGAGCAGTACTTC
CDR3: CASSIVGLAGVNEQYF
size: -
D: TRBD2
V: TRBV19
J: TRBJ2-7

DNA: TGTGCCAGCAGTCCCCCGAACTTGGGGTATGAAAAACTGTTTTTT
CDR3: CASSPPNLGYEKLFF
size: many
D: -
V: TRBV12-3/TRBV12-4
J: TRBJ1-4

DNA: TGTGCCAGCAGTTATGGGGCGGGCAATCAGCCCCAGCATTTT
CDR3: CASSYGAGNQPQHF
size: many
D: -
V: TRBV6-2/TRBV6-3
J: TRBJ1-5

DNA: TGCGCCAGCAAGAAATCCTCAACGGGTGGGGAGACCCAGTACTTC
CDR3: CASKKSSTGGETQYF
size: -
D: -
V: TRBV10-2
J: TRBJ2-5

DNA: TGTGCCAGCAGTTTCACGGAGGACACTGAAGCTTTCTTT
CDR3: CASSFTEDTEAFF
size: -
D: -
V: TRBV12-3/TRBV12-4
J: TRBJ1-1

DNA: TGCAGCGTTGGGACAGGGGGCGACTATGGCTACACCTTC
CDR3: CSVGTGGDYGYTF
size: -
D: TRBD1
V: TRBV29-1
J: TRBJ1-2

DNA: TGTGCCAGCAGTCGAAATGTAGGGACCAACTATGGCTACACCTTC
CDR3: CASSRNVGTNYGYTF
size: many
D: -
V: TRBV12-3/TRBV12-4
J: TRBJ1-2

DNA: TGCGCCAGCAGCTTGGGACTAGCGGATCAAGAGACCCAGTACTTC
CDR3: CASSLGLADQETQYF
size: few
D: TRBD2
V: TRBV5-1
J: TRBJ2-5

DNA: TGTGCCAGCAGCCTAGGGACATCTGATCACATGAACACTGAAGCTTTCTTT
CDR3: CASSLGTSDHMNTEAFF
size: many
D: -
V: TRBV4-2
J: TRBJ1-1